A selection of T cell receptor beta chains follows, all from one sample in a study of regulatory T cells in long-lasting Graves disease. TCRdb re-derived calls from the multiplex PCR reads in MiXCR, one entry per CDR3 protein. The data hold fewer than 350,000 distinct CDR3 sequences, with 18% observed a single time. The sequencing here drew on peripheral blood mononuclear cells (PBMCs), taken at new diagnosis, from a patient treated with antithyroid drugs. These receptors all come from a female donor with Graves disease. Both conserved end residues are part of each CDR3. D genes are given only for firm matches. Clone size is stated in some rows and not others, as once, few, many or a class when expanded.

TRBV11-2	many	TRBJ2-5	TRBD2	CASSAGTSGRGQETQYF	TGTGCCAGCAGCGCAGGGACTAGCGGGAGGGGCCAAGAGACCCAGTACTTC
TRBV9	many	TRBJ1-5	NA	CASSVSGVYQPQHF	TGTGCCAGCAGCGTTTCGGGGGTCTATCAGCCCCAGCATTTT
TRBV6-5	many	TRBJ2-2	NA	CASSLDRYTGELFF	TGTGCCAGCAGTTTAGACAGATACACCGGGGAGCTGTTTTTT
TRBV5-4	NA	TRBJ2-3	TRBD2	CASSHASGAGGPYRDTQYF	TGTGCCAGCAGCCACGCTTCCGGAGCGGGAGGGCCTTACCGAGATACGCAGTATTTT
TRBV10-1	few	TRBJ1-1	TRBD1	CASSGPGQGGEAFF	TGCGCCAGCAGTGGACCGGGACAGGGCGGTGAAGCTTTCTTT
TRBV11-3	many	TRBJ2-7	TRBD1	CASSLGRTGGYEQYF	TGTGCCAGCAGCTTAGGAAGGACAGGGGGTTACGAGCAGTACTTC
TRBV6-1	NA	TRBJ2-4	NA	CASSAPLQNEQYF	TGTGCCAGCAGTGCGCCCCTACAGAATGAGCAGTACTTC
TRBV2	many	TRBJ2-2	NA	CATTGGGELFF	TGTGCCACTACCGGGGGCGGGGAGCTGTTTTTT
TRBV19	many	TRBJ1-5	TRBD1	CASRVDRDFWNSNQPQHF	TGTGCCAGTAGAGTAGACAGGGATTTTTGGAATAGCAATCAGCCCCAGCATTTT
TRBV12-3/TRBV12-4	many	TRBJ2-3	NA	CASSRPGHITDTQYF	TGTGCCAGCAGCCGCCCGGGACATATCACAGATACGCAGTATTTT
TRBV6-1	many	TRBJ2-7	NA	CASRPAGLHEQYF	TGTGCCAGCAGGCCGGCAGGGCTCCACGAGCAGTACTTC
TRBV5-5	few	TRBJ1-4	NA	CASRWTTNEKLFF	TGTGCCAGCCGGTGGACGACTAATGAAAAACTGTTTTTT
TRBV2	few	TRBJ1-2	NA	CASTSSGFYGYTF	TGTGCCAGCACCTCGTCAGGGTTCTATGGCTACACCTTC
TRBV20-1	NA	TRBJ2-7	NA	CSARDLGQGSYEQYF	TGCAGTGCTAGAGATTTGGGCCAGGGATCCTACGAGCAGTACTTC
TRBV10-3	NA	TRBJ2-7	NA	CAIRTDPSSYEQYF	TGTGCCATTAGAACGGACCCGAGCTCCTACGAGCAGTACTTC
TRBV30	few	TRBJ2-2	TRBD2	CAWSTSGSTGELFF	TGTGCCTGGAGTACTAGCGGGAGCACCGGGGAGCTGTTTTTT
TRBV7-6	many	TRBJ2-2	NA	CASSLANRQLFF	TGTGCCAGCAGCTTAGCTAACAGGCAGCTGTTTTTT
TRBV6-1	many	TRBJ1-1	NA	CASSPRGPSKAFF	TGTGCCAGCAGCCCACGAGGCCCCTCGAAAGCTTTCTTT
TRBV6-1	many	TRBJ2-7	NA	CASSPTLQGVQYF	TGTGCCAGCAGTCCTACCTTGCAGGGCGTGCAGTACTTC
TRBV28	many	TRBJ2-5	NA	CAITSRSPGTQYF	TGTGCTATTACTTCAAGGAGCCCAGGGACCCAGTACTTC
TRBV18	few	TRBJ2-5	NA	CASSPPAGNLKETQYF	TGTGCCAGCTCACCACCGGCAGGGAATCTTAAAGAGACCCAGTACTTC
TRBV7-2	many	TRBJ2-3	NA	CASTFGGTDTQYF	TGTGCCAGCACCTTTGGGGGCACAGATACGCAGTATTTT
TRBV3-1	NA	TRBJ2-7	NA	CASSPGTSLGPYEQYF	TGTGCCAGCAGTCCAGGAACTAGCTTGGGCCCCTACGAGCAGTACTTC
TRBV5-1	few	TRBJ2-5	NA	CASSLLVAPGGHQETQYF	TGCGCCAGCAGCTTGTTGGTCGCTCCAGGAGGACACCAAGAGACCCAGTACTTC
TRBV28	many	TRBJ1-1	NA	CASSLVRTETEAFF	TGTGCCAGCAGTTTAGTCCGGACAGAGACTGAAGCTTTCTTT
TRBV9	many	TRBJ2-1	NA	CASSENGDSYNEQFF	TGTGCCAGCAGCGAGAATGGGGACTCCTACAATGAGCAGTTCTTC
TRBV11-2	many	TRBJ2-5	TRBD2	CASSPELAGGWTQYF	TGTGCCAGCAGCCCCGAACTAGCGGGGGGATGGACCCAGTACTTC
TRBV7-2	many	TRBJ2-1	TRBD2	CASSSPLGGLAGGNEQFF	TGTGCCAGCAGCTCACCCTTGGGGGGACTAGCGGGTGGAAATGAGCAGTTCTTC
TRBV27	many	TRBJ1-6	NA	CASSLSEGWTPLHF	TGTGCCAGCAGTCTCAGTGAAGGGTGGACACCCCTCCACTTT
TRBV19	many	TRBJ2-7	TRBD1	CASSQTGEYEQYF	TGTGCCAGTAGCCAGACAGGGGAATACGAGCAGTACTTC
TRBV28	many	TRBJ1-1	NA	CASSANSVNTEAFF	TGTGCCAGCAGTGCCAACTCCGTGAACACTGAAGCTTTCTTT
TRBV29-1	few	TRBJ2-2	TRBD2	CSVERGENTGELFF	TGCAGCGTAGAACGGGGGGAGAACACCGGGGAGCTGTTTTTT
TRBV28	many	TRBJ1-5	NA	CASSHRQGNQPQHF	TGTGCCAGCAGTCACCGACAGGGCAATCAGCCCCAGCATTTT
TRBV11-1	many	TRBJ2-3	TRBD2	CASSRNGASGRAADTQYF	TGTGCCAGCAGCCGAAATGGGGCTAGCGGGAGGGCTGCAGATACGCAGTATTTT
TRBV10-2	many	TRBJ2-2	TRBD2	CASTSSGGSNTGELFF	TGCGCCAGCACTTCTAGCGGGGGTTCGAACACCGGGGAGCTGTTTTTT
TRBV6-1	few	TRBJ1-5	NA	CASKGRVNQPQHF	TGTGCCAGCAAAGGGCGGGTCAATCAGCCCCAGCATTTT
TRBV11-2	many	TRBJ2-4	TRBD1	CASSGVRGHKNIQYF	TGTGCCAGCAGCGGCGTGAGGGGGCACAAAAACATTCAGTACTTC
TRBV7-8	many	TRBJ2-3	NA	CASSQDSPGGTQYF	TGTGCCAGCAGCCAGGACAGTCCGGGAGGTACGCAGTATTTT
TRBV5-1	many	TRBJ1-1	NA	CASSFRQLNTEAFF	TGCGCCAGCAGCTTTAGACAACTGAACACTGAAGCTTTCTTT
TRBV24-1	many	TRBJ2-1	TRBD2	CATSDRTSGSSNEQFF	TGTGCCACCAGTGATCGGACTAGCGGGAGTTCCAATGAGCAGTTCTTC
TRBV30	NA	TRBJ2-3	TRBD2	CAWEKRDSRTDTQYF	TGTGCCTGGGAAAAGCGGGACTCACGCACAGATACGCAGTATTTT
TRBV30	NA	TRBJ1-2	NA	CAWSVFRRPLF	TGTGCCTGGAGTGTTTTCCGGAGGCCTCTCTTC
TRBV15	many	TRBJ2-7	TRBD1	CATSTQYRDSSYEQYF	TGTGCCACCAGCACACAATACCGGGACAGTTCCTACGAGCAGTACTTC
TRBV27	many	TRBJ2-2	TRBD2	CASSTGLAPRGGELFF	TGTGCCAGCAGTACCGGACTAGCTCCGCGGGGCGGGGAGCTGTTTTTT
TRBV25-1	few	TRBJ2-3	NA	CASSEFGGDTQYF	TGTGCCAGCAGTGAGTTTGGGGGTGATACGCAGTATTTT